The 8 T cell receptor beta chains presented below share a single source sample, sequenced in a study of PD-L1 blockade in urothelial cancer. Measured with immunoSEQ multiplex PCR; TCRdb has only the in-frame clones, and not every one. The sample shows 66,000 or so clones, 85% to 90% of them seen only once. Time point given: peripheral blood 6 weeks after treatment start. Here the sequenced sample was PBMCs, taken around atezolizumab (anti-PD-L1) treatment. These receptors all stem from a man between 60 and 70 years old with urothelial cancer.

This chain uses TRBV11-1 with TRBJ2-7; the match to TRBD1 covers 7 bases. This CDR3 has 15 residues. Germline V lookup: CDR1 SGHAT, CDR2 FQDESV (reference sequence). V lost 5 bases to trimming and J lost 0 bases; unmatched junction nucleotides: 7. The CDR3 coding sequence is TGTGCCAGCAGCCTCGAGGGACAGAGCTCCTACGAGCAGTACTTC. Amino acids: CASSLEGQSSYEQYF.

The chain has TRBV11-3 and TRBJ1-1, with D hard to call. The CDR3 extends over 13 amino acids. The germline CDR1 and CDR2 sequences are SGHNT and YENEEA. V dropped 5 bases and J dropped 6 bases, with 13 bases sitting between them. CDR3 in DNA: TGTGCCAGCAGCCTAAGCGGCTTCGCTGAAGCTTTCTTT. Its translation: CASSLSGFAEAFF.

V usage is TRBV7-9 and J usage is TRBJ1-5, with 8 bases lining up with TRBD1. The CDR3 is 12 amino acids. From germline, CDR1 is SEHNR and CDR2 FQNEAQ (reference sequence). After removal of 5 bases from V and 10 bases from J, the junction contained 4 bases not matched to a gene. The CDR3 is CASSPDRGPQHF. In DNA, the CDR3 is TGTGCCAGCAGCCCCGACAGGGGTCCCCAGCATTTT.

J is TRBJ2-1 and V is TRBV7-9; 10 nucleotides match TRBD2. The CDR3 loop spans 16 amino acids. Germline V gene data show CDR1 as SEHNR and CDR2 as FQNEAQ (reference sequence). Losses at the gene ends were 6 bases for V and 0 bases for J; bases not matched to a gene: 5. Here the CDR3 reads CASSKRGGSSYNEQFF. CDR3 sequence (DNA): TGTGCCAGCAGTAAGCGGGGGGGGAGCTCCTACAATGAGCAGTTCTTC.

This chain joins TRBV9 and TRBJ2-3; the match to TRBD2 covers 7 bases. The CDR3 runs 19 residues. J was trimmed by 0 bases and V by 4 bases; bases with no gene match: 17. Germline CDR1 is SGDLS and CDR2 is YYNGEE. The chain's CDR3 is CASSPTGGVTTMSTDTQYF. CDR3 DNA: TGTGCCAGCAGCCCTACTGGGGGGGTCACCACTATGAGCACAGATACGCAGTATTTT.

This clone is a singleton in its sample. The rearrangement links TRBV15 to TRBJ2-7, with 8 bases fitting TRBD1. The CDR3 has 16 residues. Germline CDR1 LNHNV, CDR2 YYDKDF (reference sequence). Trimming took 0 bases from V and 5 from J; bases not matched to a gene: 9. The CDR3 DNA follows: TGTGCCACCAGCAGAGATAGGTTAACAGGGGGAAACGAGCAGTACTTC. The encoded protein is CATSRDRLTGGNEQYF.

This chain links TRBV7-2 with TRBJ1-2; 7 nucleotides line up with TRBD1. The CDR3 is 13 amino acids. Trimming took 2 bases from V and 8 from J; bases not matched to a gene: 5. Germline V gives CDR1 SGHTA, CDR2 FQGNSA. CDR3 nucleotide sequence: TGTGCCAGCAGCTTACTAGGGGGCTTCGGCTACACCTTC. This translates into CASSLLGGFGYTF.

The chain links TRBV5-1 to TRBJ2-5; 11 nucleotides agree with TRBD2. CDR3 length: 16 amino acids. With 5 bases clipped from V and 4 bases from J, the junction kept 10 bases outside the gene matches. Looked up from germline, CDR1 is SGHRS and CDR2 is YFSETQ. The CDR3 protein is CASRRGSGGAPETQYF. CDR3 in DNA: TGCGCCAGCAGGAGAGGTAGCGGGGGGGCCCCAGAGACCCAGTACTTC.